This T cell receptor (beta chain) came from a study of cytomegalovirus exposure and HLA in healthy donors. Whole-study findings and limits: The classifier reportedly diagnosed cytomegalovirus status with high sensitivity and specificity. There were reportedly fewer N-insertions in an Asian-associated ancestry cluster than the roughly 670-donor mean, in a later analysis.

PCR involved 60 Vbeta and 13 Jbeta primers. The protocol was immunoSEQ multiplex PCR, while the TCRdb copy is restricted to in-frame clones and leaves out a portion. The profile shows approximately 190,000 clones, 65% to 85% of them singletons. In the case of this clone: Its antigen remains unidentified.

The germline CDR1 and CDR2 sequences are MNHNY and SVGAGI (reference sequence). The CDR3 spans 14 residues. Trimming removed 6 bases at V and 3 bases at J, with 14 bases between. The clonotype originates from a man aged 40-49 years in good health and CMV-seropositive. The specimen sequenced was PBMCs. V usage is TRBV6-6 and J usage is TRBJ2-5; possible D gene TRBD1, 6 bases. Here the CDR3 DNA reads TGTGCCAGCAGACAGACAGGTTCAAAAGAGACCCAGTACTTC. This gives the protein CASRQTGSKETQYF.